These 10 T cell receptor beta chains came from one sample sequenced in a study of blood T cell repertoires in COVID-19. Measured with immunoSEQ multiplex PCR; TCRdb has only the in-frame clones, and not every one. The table records approximately 150,000 clones, 88% of them present only once. Sequencing was carried out using peripheral blood. These receptor sequences come from a human donor with COVID-19, enrolled during active disease. The donor label of this sample is uncertain.

This rearrangement joins TRBV7-9 to TRBJ1-6; 9 bases align to TRBD1. J gave up 7 bases and V 0 bases, and 1 base lay outside the gene matches. There are 15 residues in the CDR3. Germline CDR1 is SEHNR and CDR2 is FQNEAQ (reference sequence). CDR3 sequence (DNA): TGTGCCAGCAGCTTAGCGGACAGGGGAAATTCACCCCTCCACTTT. Residues: CASSLADRGNSPLHF. The full variable domain, rest sourced from reference TRBV7-9 and TRBJ1-6, is DTGVSQNPRHKITKRGQNVTFRCDPISEHNRLYWYRQTLGQGPEFLTYFQNEAQLEKSRLLSDRFSAERPKGSFSTLEIQRTEQGDSAMYLCASSLADRGNSPLHFGNGTRLTVT.

This clone showed up just once. J is TRBJ1-2 and V is TRBV5-1; 8 bases align to TRBD1. This CDR3 is built from 15 residues. J lost 10 bases, V lost 4 bases, and 15 bases had no gene match. Germline loops: CDR1 SGHRS, CDR2 YFSETQ. The CDR3 here is CASSPSTGDQGNYTF. DNA for the CDR3: TGCGCCAGCAGCCCTTCGACAGGGGACCAAGGTAACTACACCTTC.

The chain links TRBV5-4 to TRBJ1-6; D is ambiguous. Germline V gives CDR1 SGHNT, CDR2 YYREEE (reference sequence). The CDR3 is 14 residues long. The V end lost 0 bases, the J end lost 6 bases, and 7 bases lay between the germline ends. The CDR3 DNA follows: TGTGCCAGCAGCTTGGCCCCGGGTAATTCACCCCTCCACTTT. Encoded protein: CASSLAPGNSPLHF.

The chain links TRBV11-2 to TRBJ2-3; 14 nucleotides align to TRBD2. Trimming at V came to 5 bases and at J to 7 bases, leaving 5 bases not matched to a gene. There are 15 residues in the CDR3. Germline CDR1 is SGHAT and CDR2 is FQNNGV. For the CDR3, the DNA is TGTGCCAGCAGCGGACTAGCGGGGGGCCGGAATACGCAGTATTTT. This sequence encodes CASSGLAGGRNTQYF.

The rearrangement uses TRBV2 and TRBJ1-3; possibly TRBD1 for D (6 bases). The CDR3 runs to 15 residues. The V and J ends lost 4 bases and 2 bases respectively, with 12 bases between them. Germline V lookup: CDR1 SNHLY, CDR2 FYNNEI. CDR3 sequence: CASSAETGTGNTIYF. In DNA form, the CDR3 reads TGTGCCAGCAGTGCTGAGACAGGTACTGGAAACACCATATATTTT.

V gene TRBV6-5 combines with J gene TRBJ1-4; TRBD1 agrees at 8 bases. J was trimmed by 8 bases and V by 0 bases; bases with no gene match: 8. The CDR3 is 16 amino acids. The V gene's germline CDR1 is MNHEY and CDR2 SVGAGI. The CDR3 nucleotides are TGTGCCAGCAGTTACTCTGAACAGGGGGTGGGGGAAAAACTGTTTTTT. It yields the protein CASSYSEQGVGEKLFF.

This clone was recorded only once. The chain carries TRBV20-1 and TRBJ2-7; possible D gene TRBD2, 6 bases. The CDR3 loop spans 12 amino acids. With 3 bases removed from V and 4 bases from J, the gap between germline ends came to 10 bases. CDR1 DFQATT and CDR2 SNEGSKA come from the germline V gene (reference sequence). The CDR3 coding sequence is TGCAGTGCTAGTCCACTAGCTTACGAGCAGTACTTC. It yields the protein CSASPLAYEQYF.

The chain links TRBV6-2 or TRBV6-3 to TRBJ2-7; a weak D match, TRBD1 (5 bases). V was pared by 6 bases and J by 0 bases, with 9 bases between. CDR1 is MNHEY, CDR2 SVGEGT, per germline. The CDR3 is 13 residues long. The DNA of the CDR3 is TGTGCCAGCAGCGGCGGACACTCCTACGAGCAGTACTTC. As protein: CASSGGHSYEQYF.

The chain recombines TRBV5-6 with TRBJ2-7, with TRBD1 as a possible D gene (5 bases). V lost 1 base, J lost 0 bases, and 14 bases lay in between. The CDR3 consists of 16 residues. Germline loops: CDR1 SGHDT, CDR2 YYEEEE. CDR3 in DNA: TGTGCCAGCAGCTTGAGCCGACAGTGGATCTCCTACGAGCAGTACTTC. Residues: CASSLSRQWISYEQYF.

The chain carries TRBV10-1 and TRBJ2-2; 8 bases map to TRBD1. Germline V lookup: CDR1 WNHNN, CDR2 SYGVQD (reference sequence). V shed 3 bases and J 6 bases; nucleotides not matched to a gene: 6. CDR3 length equals 15 residues. The CDR3 DNA reads as TGCGCCAGCAGTGAATCAGGGGGCTATTCCGGGGAGCTGTTTTTT. Its translation is CASSESGGYSGELFF.